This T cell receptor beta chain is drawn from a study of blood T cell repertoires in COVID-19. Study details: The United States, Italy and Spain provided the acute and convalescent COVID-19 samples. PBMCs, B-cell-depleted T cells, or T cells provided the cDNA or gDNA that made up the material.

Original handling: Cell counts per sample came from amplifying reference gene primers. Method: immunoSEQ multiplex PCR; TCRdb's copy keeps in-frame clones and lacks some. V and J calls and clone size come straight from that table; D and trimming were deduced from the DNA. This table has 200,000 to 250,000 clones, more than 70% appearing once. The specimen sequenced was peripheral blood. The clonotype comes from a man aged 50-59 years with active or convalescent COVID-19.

The chain's CDR3 is CASSSQTSGSYEQFF. CDR3 nucleotide sequence: TGTGCCAGCAGTTCACAGACTAGCGGGAGCTATGAGCAGTTCTTC. The V and J genes are TRBV28 and TRBJ2-1, with 12 bases matching TRBD2. The CDR3 is 15 amino acids. Germline-derived CDR1 and CDR2 are MDHEN and SYDVKM. Trimming removed 4 bases from V and 8 bases from J; junction bases left unmatched: 6.